This T cell receptor beta chain is from a study of blood T cell repertoires in COVID-19. Study context: Samples representing acute and convalescent COVID-19 were sourced from the United States, Italy and Spain.

CDR3 length: 15 amino acids. Germline V gene sequence: CDR1 DFQATT, CDR2 SNEGSKA (reference sequence). V lost 3 bases, J lost 4 bases, and 18 bases lay in between. Assay: immunoSEQ multiplex PCR; the TCRdb copy retains only in-frame clones and omits some. The sample contains about 230,000 clones, roughly 84% of which appear only once. The chain uses TRBV20-1 and TRBJ1-2, with a tentative D call TRBD1 (5 bases). The TCR originated in a woman between 50 and 59 years old with acute or convalescent COVID-19. The sample comprised peripheral blood. The CDR3 spells CSASSQQADFYGYTF. In nucleotides, the CDR3 is TGCAGTGCTAGTAGCCAACAGGCGGATTTCTATGGCTACACCTTC.